The text below deals with one TCR beta chain. Its antigen is unknown. The protocol was immunoSEQ multiplex PCR, while the TCRdb copy is restricted to in-frame clones and leaves out a portion. The table includes roughly 75,000 clones, roughly 80% detected once. The sample belongs to a study of radiotherapy plus CTLA-4 blockade in lung cancer. The wider study: Across the patients, objective responses occurred in approximately 20%, and disease control in approximately 30%. Whole-study findings and limits: Some TCR clones had been derived from tumors. These clones expanded in peripheral blood after radiotherapy plus ipilimumab.

This CDR3 has 16 amino acids. Unmatched junction bases numbered 7, after V lost 3 bases and J lost 5 bases. Germline CDR1 SGDLS, CDR2 YYNGEE. The V gene is TRBV9, the J gene TRBJ2-1; 11 bases align to TRBD1. The starting material was peripheral blood, obtained from a patient treated with radiotherapy plus ipilimumab. The TCR originated in a human donor with non-small cell lung cancer who had stable disease on radiotherapy plus ipilimumab. CDR3 residues: CASSATGQGENNEQFF. The CDR3, as DNA: TGTGCCAGCAGCGCGACGGGACAGGGGGAAAACAATGAGCAGTTCTTC.